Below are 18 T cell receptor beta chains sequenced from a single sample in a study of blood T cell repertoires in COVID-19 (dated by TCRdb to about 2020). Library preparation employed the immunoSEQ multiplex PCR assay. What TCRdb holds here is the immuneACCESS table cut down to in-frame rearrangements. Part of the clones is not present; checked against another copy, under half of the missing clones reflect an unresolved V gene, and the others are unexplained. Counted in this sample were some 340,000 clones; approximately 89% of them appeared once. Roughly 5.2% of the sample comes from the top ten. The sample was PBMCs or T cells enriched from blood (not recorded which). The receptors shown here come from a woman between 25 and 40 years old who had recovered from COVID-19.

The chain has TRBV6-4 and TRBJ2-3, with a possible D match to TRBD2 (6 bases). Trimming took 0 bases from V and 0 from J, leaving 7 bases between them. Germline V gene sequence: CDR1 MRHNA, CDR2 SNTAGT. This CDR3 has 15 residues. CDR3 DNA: TGTGCCAGCAGTGACTCGGCGGGGAGCACAGATACGCAGTATTTT. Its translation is CASSDSAGSTDTQYF.

The CDR3 DNA reads TGCGCCAGCAGCCTAAGACAACTGGTTAGGGAGCAGTTCTTC. Amino acid sequence: CASSLRQLVREQFF. V and J are TRBV5-1 and TRBJ2-1; D is ambiguous. The V gene lost 4 bases and the J gene lost 10 bases, with 18 bases spanning the gap. The CDR3 runs to 14 residues. Germline V gene sequence: CDR1 SGHRS, CDR2 YFSETQ.

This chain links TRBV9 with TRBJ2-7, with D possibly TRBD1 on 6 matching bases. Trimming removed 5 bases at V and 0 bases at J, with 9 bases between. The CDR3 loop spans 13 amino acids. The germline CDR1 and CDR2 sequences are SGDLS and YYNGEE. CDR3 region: CASSQTGSYEQYF. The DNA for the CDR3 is TGTGCCAGCAGTCAGACAGGCTCCTACGAGCAGTACTTC.

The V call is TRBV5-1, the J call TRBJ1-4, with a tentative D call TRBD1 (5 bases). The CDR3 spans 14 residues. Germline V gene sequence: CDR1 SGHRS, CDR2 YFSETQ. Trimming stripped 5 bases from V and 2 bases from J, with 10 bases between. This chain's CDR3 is CASRPGSTNEKLFF. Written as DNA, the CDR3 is TGCGCCAGCAGACCAGGGTCCACTAATGAAAAACTGTTTTTT.

The CDR3 sequence: CASSELLAAPQDGGYTF. CDR3 nucleotide sequence: TGTGCCAGCAGTGAATTATTGGCGGCTCCTCAAGACGGTGGCTACACCTTC. The chain is built from TRBV25-1 and TRBJ1-2; unclear D gene. V lost 1 base to trimming and J lost 7 bases, with 22 bases between them. This CDR3 comprises 17 residues. CDR1 is MGHDK and CDR2 is SYGVNS in the germline V gene.

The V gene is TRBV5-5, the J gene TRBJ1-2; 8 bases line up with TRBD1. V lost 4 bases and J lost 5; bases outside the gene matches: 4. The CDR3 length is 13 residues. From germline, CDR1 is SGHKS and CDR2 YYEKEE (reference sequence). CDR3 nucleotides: TGTGCCAGCAGCCTGGGACAGGAGTATGGCTACACCTTC. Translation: CASSLGQEYGYTF. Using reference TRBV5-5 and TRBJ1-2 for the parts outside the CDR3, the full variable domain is DAGVTQSPTHLIKTRGQQVTLRCSPISGHKSVSWYQQVLGQGPQFIFQYYEKEERGRGNFPDRFSARQFPNYSSELNVNALLLGDSALYLCASSLGQEYGYTFGSGTRLTVV.

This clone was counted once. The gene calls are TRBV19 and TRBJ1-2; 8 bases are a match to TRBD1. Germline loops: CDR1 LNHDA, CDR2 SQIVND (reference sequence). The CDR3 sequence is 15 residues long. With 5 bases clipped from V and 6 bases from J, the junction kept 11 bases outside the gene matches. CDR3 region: CASSAAGGLRNGYTF. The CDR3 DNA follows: TGTGCCAGTAGTGCCGCAGGGGGCCTGAGGAATGGCTACACCTTC.

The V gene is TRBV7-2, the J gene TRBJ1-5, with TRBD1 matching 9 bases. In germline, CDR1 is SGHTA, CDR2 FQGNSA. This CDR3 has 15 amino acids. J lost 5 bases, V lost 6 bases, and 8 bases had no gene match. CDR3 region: CASSYSTGGDQPQHF. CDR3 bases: TGTGCCAGCAGTTATTCGACAGGGGGAGATCAGCCCCAGCATTTT.

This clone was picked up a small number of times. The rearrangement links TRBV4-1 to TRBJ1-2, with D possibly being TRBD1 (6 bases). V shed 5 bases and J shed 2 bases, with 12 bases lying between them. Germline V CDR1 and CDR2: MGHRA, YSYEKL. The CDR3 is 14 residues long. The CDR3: CASSGRGQNYGYTF. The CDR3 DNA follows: TGCGCCAGCAGCGGGCGGGGGCAGAACTATGGCTACACCTTC.

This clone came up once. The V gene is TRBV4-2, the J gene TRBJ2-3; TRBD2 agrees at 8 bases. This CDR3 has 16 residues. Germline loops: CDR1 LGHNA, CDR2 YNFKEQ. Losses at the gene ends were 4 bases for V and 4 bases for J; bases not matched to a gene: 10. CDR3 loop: CASSPPRGGRADTQYF. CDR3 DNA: TGTGCCAGCAGCCCGCCCCGGGGGGGCCGGGCAGATACGCAGTATTTT.

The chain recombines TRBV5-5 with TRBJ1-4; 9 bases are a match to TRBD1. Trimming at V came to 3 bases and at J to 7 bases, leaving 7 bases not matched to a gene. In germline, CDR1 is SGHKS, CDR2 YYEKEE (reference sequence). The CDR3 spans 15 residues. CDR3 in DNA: TGTGCCAGCAGCTCCCCGGGACAGGGCCTTGAAAAACTGTTTTTT. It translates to CASSSPGQGLEKLFF.

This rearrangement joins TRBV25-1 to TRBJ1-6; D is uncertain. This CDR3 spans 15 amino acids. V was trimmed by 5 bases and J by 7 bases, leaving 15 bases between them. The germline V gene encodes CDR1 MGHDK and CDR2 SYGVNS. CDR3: CASSQGNSGNSPLHF. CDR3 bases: TGTGCCAGCAGTCAAGGGAATTCGGGGAATTCACCCCTCCACTTT.

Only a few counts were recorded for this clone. Written as DNA, the CDR3 is TGTGCCAGCAGCCAATGGGCACATAATGAAAAACTGTTTTTT. Its translation: CASSQWAHNEKLFF. The V gene is TRBV3-1 (or the pseudogene TRBV3-2), the J gene TRBJ1-4; no firm D call. This CDR3 has 14 residues. The germline V and J ends were trimmed by 2 bases and 4 bases, with 8 bases remaining between them. Per germline, CDR1 LGHDT and CDR2 YNNKEL (reference sequence).

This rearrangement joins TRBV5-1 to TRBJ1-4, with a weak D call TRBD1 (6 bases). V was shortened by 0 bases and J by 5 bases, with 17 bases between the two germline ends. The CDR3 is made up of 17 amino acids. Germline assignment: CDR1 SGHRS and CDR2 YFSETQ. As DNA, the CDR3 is TGCGCCAGCAGCTTGGGGGCCCTCGGGGGGCAGAATGAAAAACTGTTTTTT. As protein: CASSLGALGGQNEKLFF.

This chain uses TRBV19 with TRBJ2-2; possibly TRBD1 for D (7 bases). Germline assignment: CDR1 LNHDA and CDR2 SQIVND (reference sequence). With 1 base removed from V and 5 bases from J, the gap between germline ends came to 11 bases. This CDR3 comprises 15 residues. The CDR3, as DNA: TGTGCCAGTAGTATAGGTCCAGGGGGGACCGGGGAGCTGTTTTTT. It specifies CASSIGPGGTGELFF.

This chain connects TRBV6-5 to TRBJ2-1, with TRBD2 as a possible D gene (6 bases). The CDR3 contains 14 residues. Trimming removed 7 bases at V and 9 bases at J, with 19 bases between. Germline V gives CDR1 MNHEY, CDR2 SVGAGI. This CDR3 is CASTGTNTGVEQFF. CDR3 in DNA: TGTGCCAGCACCGGGACCAATACGGGGGTTGAGCAGTTCTTC.

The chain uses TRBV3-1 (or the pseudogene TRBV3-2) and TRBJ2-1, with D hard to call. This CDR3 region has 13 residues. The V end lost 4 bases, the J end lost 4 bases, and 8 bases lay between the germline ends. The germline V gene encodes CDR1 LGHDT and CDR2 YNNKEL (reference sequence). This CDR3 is CASSLSLYNEQFF. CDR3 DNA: TGTGCCAGCAGCCTAAGCCTGTACAATGAGCAGTTCTTC.

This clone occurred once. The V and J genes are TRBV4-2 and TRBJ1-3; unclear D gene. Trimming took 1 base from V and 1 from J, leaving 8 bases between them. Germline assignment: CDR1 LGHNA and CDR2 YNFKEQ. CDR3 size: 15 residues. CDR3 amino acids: CASSQARWSGNTIYF. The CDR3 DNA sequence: TGTGCCAGCAGCCAAGCCAGATGGTCTGGAAACACCATATATTTT.